Here is one TCR beta chain with its context. This clonotype was counted a few times. The clone's antigen remains unknown. It has no much larger one-base neighbor in the sample; base qualities were not kept. The record originates from a study of T cell repertoires in cytomegalovirus infection (dated by TCRdb to the late 2010s). Background for the entire study: The HLA type of each donor mattered for the analysis, because public TCR beta signatures pointed to carriage of CMV infection along with the matching HLA type.

Results and caveats for the whole study, not just this receptor: In both this cohort and an independent cohort of over 350 donors, the cumulative frequency of public TCR beta family members distinguished carriers of CMV infection plus the relevant HLA type. The ex vivo response was dominated by HLA-C-restricted CMV-specific TCR beta clonotypes, which also provided the single most frequent clonotype in two of eight donors.

Sequencing instrument: Illumina HiSeq 1500. TCRdb applied fastp at Q25 and MiXCR to the public reads, then kept only in-frame beta chains. One record per CDR3 amino acid sequence lists the most common genes and DNA. For this sample there are a few hundred thousand distinct CDR3 sequences; roughly an eighth appear just once. Around 8.7% of the sample goes to the ten largest clones. The CDR1 and CDR2 encoded by the germline V gene (reference sequence) are DFQATT and SNEGSKA. The junction carries 15 bases between V and J, which are trimmed by 5 bases and 1 base respectively. The CDR3 runs 15 residues from the cysteine to the phenylalanine. Left in the record is the CDR3 DNA by itself, 45 bases read in frame from the first base.

Material: PBMCs. This sequence originates from a human donor in good health (CMV status not recorded). Some clones in this sample may be carry-over from other donors' samples. Recombination connected TRBV20-1 to TRBJ2-1, with a tentative D gene TRBD1 over 7 matching bases. The CDR3 is CSAQEGAGSYNEQFF. The DNA sequence reads TGCAGTGCTCAGGAGGGGGCAGGATCCTACAATGAGCAGTTCTTC.